The present T cell receptor beta chain was sequenced within a study of blood T cell repertoires in COVID-19. This clone has only one observation. V shed 2 bases, J shed 3 bases, and the junction held 5 bases outside the gene matches. The CDR3 sequence is 16 residues long. CDR1 and CDR2 (germline): MNHNS, SASEGT. Authors' analysis steps: Reference gene primer amplification gave nucleated cell count estimates. Assay used: immunoSEQ multiplex PCR; TCRdb lists only in-frame clones, some missing. V, J and clone size reflect that table, while D and trimming were determined from the DNA. Among around 200,000 clones, 86% were seen once, and the ten largest hold about 2.2%.

The receptor's source is a woman between 45 and 60 years old with acute or convalescent COVID-19. The chain uses TRBV6-1 and TRBJ2-2, with 8 bases lining up with TRBD1. The sequenced sample was peripheral blood. The CDR3 is CASSEQGAKDTGELFF. In DNA form, the CDR3 reads TGTGCCAGCAGTGAACAGGGGGCTAAGGACACCGGGGAGCTGTTTTTT.